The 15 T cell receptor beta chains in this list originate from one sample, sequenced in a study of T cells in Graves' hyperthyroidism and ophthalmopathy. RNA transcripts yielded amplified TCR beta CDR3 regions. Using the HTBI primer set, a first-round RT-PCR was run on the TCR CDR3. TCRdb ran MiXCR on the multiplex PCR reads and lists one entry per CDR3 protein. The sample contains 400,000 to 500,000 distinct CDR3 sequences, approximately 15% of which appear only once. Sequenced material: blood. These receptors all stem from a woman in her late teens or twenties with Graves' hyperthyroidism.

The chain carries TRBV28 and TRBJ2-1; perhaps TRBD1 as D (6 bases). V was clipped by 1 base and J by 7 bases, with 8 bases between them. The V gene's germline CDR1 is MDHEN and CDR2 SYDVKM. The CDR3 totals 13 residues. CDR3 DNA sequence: TGTGCCAGCAGTTTATTCGGACAGAATGAGCAGTTCTTC. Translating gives CASSLFGQNEQFF. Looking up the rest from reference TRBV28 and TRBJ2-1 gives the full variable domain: DVKVTQSSRYLVKRTGEKVFLECVQDMDHENMFWYRQDPGLGLRLIYFSYDVKMKEKGDIPEGYSVSREKKERFSLILESASTNQTSMYLCASSLFGQNEQFFGPGTRLTVL.

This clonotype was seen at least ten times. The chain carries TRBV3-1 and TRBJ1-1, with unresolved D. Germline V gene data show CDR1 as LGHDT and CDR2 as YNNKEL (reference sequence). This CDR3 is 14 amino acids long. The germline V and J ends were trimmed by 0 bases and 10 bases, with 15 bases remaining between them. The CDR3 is CASSQDVAGGVAFF. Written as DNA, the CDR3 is TGTGCCAGCAGCCAAGACGTGGCAGGCGGGGTAGCTTTCTTT.

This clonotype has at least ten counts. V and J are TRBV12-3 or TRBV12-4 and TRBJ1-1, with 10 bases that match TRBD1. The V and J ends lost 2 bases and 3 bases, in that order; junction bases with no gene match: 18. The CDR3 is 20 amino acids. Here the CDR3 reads CASSLIWWDRGVIRDTEAFF. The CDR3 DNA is TGTGCCAGCAGTTTAATCTGGTGGGACAGGGGTGTCATTCGGGACACTGAAGCTTTCTTT.

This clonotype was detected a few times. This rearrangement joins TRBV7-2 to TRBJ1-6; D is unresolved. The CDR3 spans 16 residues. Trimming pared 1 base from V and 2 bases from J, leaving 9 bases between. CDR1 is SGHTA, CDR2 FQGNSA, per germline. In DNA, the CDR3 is TGTGCCAGCAGCTTAGAAGGGAGTCCCTATAATTCACCCCTCCACTTT. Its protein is CASSLEGSPYNSPLHF.

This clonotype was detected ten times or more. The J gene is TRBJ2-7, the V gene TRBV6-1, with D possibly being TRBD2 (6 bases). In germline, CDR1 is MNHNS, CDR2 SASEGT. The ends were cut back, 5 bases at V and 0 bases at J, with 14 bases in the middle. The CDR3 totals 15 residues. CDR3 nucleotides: TGTGCCAGCAGTCTCCGGGACGGGAGCTCCTACGAGCAGTACTTC. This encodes CASSLRDGSSYEQYF.

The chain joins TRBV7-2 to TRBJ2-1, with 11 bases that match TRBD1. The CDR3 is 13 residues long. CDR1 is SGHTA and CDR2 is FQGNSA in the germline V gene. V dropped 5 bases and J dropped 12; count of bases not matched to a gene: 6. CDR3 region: CASSRTGGDRQFF. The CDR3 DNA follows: TGTGCCAGCAGCCGGACAGGGGGCGATAGGCAGTTCTTC.

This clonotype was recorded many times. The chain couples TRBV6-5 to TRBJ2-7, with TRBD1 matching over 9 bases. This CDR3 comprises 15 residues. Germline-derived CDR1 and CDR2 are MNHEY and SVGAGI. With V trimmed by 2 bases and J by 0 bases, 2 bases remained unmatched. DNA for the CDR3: TGTGCCAGCAGTTACCCGGACAGGGGCTCCTACGAGCAGTACTTC. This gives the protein CASSYPDRGSYEQYF.

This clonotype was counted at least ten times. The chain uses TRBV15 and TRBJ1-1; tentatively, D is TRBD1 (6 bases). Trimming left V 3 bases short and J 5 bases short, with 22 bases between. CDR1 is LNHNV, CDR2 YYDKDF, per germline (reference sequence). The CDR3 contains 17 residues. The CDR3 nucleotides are TGTGCCACCAGCAGCAGGGGAACAGGGCTAAGAGTTACTGAAGCTTTCTTT. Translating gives CATSSRGTGLRVTEAFF.

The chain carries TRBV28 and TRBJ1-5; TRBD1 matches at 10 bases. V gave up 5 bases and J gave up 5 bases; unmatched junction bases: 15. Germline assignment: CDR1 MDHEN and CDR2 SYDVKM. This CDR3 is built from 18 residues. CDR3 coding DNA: TGTGCCAGCAGTCCAGGACAGGGGGGGGTTATTATAGATCAGCCCCAGCATTTT. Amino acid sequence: CASSPGQGGVIIDQPQHF.

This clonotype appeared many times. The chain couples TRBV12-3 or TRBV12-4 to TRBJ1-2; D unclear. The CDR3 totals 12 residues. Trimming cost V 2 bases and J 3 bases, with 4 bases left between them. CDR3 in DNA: TGTGCCAGCAGTTTATATGACTATGGCTACACCTTC. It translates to CASSLYDYGYTF.

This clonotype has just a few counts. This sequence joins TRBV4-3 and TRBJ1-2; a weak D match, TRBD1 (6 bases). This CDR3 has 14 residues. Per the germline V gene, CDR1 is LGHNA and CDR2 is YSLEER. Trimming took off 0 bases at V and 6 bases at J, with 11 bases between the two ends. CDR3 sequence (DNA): TGCGCCAGCAGCCAAGATCATCGGACAGATGGCTACACCTTC. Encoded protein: CASSQDHRTDGYTF.

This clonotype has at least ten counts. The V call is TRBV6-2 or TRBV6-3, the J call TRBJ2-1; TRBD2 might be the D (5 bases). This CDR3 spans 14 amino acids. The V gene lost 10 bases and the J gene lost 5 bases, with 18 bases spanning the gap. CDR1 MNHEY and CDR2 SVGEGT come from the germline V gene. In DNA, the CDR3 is TGTGCCACCGCAAGCCGGGGATCTGACAATGAGCAGTTCTTC. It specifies CATASRGSDNEQFF.

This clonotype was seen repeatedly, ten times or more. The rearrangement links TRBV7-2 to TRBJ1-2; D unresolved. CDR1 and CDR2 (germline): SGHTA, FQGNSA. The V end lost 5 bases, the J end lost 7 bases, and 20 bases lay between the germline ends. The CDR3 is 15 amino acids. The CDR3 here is CASSPSVGGYGGYTF. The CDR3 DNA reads TGTGCCAGCAGCCCAAGCGTGGGAGGGTACGGTGGCTACACCTTC.

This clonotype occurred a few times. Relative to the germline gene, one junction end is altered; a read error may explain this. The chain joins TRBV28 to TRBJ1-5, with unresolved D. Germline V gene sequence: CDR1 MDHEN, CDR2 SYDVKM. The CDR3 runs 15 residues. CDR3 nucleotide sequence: TGTGCCGGCAGTTTGGAGGGTGCAGCCAATCAGCCCCAGCATTTT. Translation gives CAGSLEGAANQPQHF.

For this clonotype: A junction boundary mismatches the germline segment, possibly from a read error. The CDR3 sequence: CVSSQRASAGGYQETQYF. In DNA, the CDR3 is TGTGTCAGCAGCCAACGTGCATCGGCGGGAGGATACCAAGAGACCCAGTACTTC. The chain employs TRBV3-1 and TRBJ2-5; 8 bases line up with TRBD2. The germline V gene encodes CDR1 LGHDT and CDR2 YNNKEL (reference sequence). The CDR3 consists of 18 residues.